These 24 T cell receptor beta chains share one sample of origin, sequenced in a study of shared clonotypes between healthy human individuals. Naivety among CD8 cells was defined by CD45RO negativity and positive CCR7 selection, thereby excluding terminally differentiated effector memory CD45RA+ cells. Here immunoSEQ multiplex PCR was the method, and the copy in TCRdb shows in-frame clones only, minus some. The profile shows around 600,000 clones, roughly 98% of them singletons. Source material: naive CD8+ T cells sorted from blood. The receptors were sampled from a man aged 25-40 years in good health.

The chain couples TRBV7-6 to TRBJ2-7; a weak D match, TRBD2 (6 bases). Germline V gene data show CDR1 as SGHVS and CDR2 as FNYEAQ. The V end lost 1 base, the J end lost 0 bases, and 7 bases lay between the germline ends. This CDR3 contains 14 residues. The CDR3 DNA reads as TGTGCCAGCAGCTTAGTGCGGGACTCCTACGAGCAGTACTTC. Protein product: CASSLVRDSYEQYF.

Concerning this clone itself: The identical CDR3 is also encoded by other nucleotide sequences in the sample. The chain employs TRBV7-9 and TRBJ2-7; no definite D call. CDR1 and CDR2 from the germline V gene are SEHNR and FQNEAQ (reference sequence). This CDR3 spans 11 amino acids. V was clipped by 4 bases and J by 4 bases, with 5 bases between them. The DNA of the CDR3 is TGTGCCAGCAGCTCCCCTTACGAGCAGTACTTC. This codes for CASSSPYEQYF.

J is TRBJ2-2 and V is TRBV9, with 8 bases that match TRBD2. The trim removed 0 bases at V and 9 bases at J, leaving 7 bases unmatched. CDR1 and CDR2 from the germline V gene are SGDLS and YYNGEE. This CDR3 is 15 amino acids long. CDR3 in amino acids: CASSVAAGGTRELFF. The CDR3 DNA is TGTGCCAGCAGCGTAGCGGCGGGAGGAACGCGGGAGCTGTTTTTT.

The chain has TRBV4-1 and TRBJ2-7; TRBD1 aligns across 7 bases. The V gene's germline CDR1 is MGHRA and CDR2 YSYEKL. After removal of 5 bases from V and 5 bases from J, the junction contained 9 bases not matched to a gene. The CDR3 totals 14 residues. This chain's CDR3 is CASSARQGHDEQYF. In DNA, the CDR3 is TGCGCCAGCAGCGCTCGACAGGGCCACGACGAGCAGTACTTC.

The J gene is TRBJ2-1, the V gene TRBV29-1; TRBD2 matches at 13 bases. CDR1 is SQVTM and CDR2 is ANQGSEA in the germline V gene. The V segment lost 6 bases and the J segment 4 bases; nucleotides outside the gene matches: 15. The CDR3 length is 18 residues. The CDR3 region has the DNA TGCAGCGTCGTGGGACTAGCGGGACCCTCGTTTGAATACAATGAGCAGTTCTTC. Translating it yields CSVVGLAGPSFEYNEQFF.

The rearrangement joins TRBV7-9 to TRBJ2-7; 10 bases fit TRBD2. Germline CDR1 and CDR2: SEHNR and FQNEAQ (reference sequence). The CDR3 totals 15 residues. The junction had 9 bases not matched to a gene; V was cut back by 5 bases and J by 5 bases. CDR3 DNA: TGTGCCAGCAGCCACCGGACTAGCGGTCTACACGAGCAGTACTTC. It yields the protein CASSHRTSGLHEQYF.

V usage is TRBV10-3 and J usage is TRBJ2-7; 11 bases match TRBD2. This CDR3 region has 14 residues. Germline CDR1 and CDR2: ENHRY and SYGVKD. Germline trimming cut 6 bases from V and 4 bases from J; bases unmatched to any gene: 5. This CDR3 is CAIRAGTSGYEQYF. CDR3 nucleotides: TGTGCCATCAGGGCCGGGACTAGCGGATACGAGCAGTACTTC.

This rearrangement joins TRBV9 to TRBJ2-1, with D maybe TRBD2 (6 bases). The CDR3 runs to 16 residues. The V gene's germline CDR1 is SGDLS and CDR2 YYNGEE. Deletions cut 4 bases from V and 8 bases from J, with 22 bases between. CDR3 amino acids: CASSSWTSGDGDEQFF. In nucleotides, the CDR3 is TGTGCCAGCAGCTCCTGGACCTCGGGAGATGGCGATGAGCAGTTCTTC.

The rearrangement uses TRBV11-2 and TRBJ2-7; 10 nucleotides agree with TRBD2. V trimming: 5 bases; J trimming: 3 bases; junction bases outside the gene matches: 7. The CDR3 has 15 amino acids. CDR1 is SGHAT, CDR2 FQNNGV, per germline. Here the CDR3 reads CASSPGTSVGYEQYF. CDR3 coding DNA: TGTGCCAGCAGCCCCGGGACTAGCGTCGGCTACGAGCAGTACTTC.

The V gene is TRBV7-9, the J gene TRBJ2-3; tentative D call: TRBD1 (6 bases). This CDR3 has 15 residues. CDR1 and CDR2 (germline): SEHNR, FQNEAQ (reference sequence). V was trimmed by 5 bases and J by 4 bases, leaving 16 bases between them. CDR3 residues: CASSAPGVSADTQYF. In DNA form, the CDR3 reads TGTGCCAGCAGCGCCCCAGGGGTTTCAGCAGATACGCAGTATTTT.

The chain is built from TRBV13 and TRBJ1-1; 8 positions agree with TRBD1. Trimming at V came to 5 bases and at J to 1 base, leaving 6 bases not matched to a gene. In germline, CDR1 is PRHDT, CDR2 FYEKMQ (reference sequence). The CDR3 consists of 15 residues. CDR3 DNA: TGTGCCAGCAGCCGCTCCGGGACAGGGAACACTGAAGCTTTCTTT. This codes for CASSRSGTGNTEAFF.

This chain connects TRBV15 to TRBJ1-2; 8 bases are a match to TRBD1. This CDR3 is 14 amino acids long. The V and J ends lost 1 base and 4 bases, in that order; junction bases with no gene match: 2. Germline-derived CDR1 and CDR2 are LNHNV and YYDKDF (reference sequence). Here the CDR3 reads CATSRGQGAYGYTF. As DNA, the CDR3 is TGTGCCACCAGCAGAGGTCAGGGGGCCTATGGCTACACCTTC.

The rearrangement links TRBV5-1 to TRBJ1-1; no clear D. Germline CDR1 SGHRS, CDR2 YFSETQ. Trimming removed 7 bases at V and 3 bases at J, with 7 bases between. This CDR3 has 11 residues. CDR3 sequence reads: CASPSDTEAFF. CDR3 coding DNA: TGCGCCAGCCCCTCCGACACTGAAGCTTTCTTT.

The chain uses TRBV7-8 and TRBJ1-5; D is undetermined. CDR3 length: 15 amino acids. Trimming left V 0 bases short and J 0 bases short, with 6 bases between. Germline V CDR1 and CDR2: SGHVS, FQNEAQ. The CDR3 reads CASSLAGDSNQPQHF. CDR3 bases: TGTGCCAGCAGCTTAGCTGGGGATAGCAATCAGCCCCAGCATTTT.

The rearrangement links TRBV7-9 to TRBJ1-1; TRBD1 aligns across 7 bases. The CDR3 sequence is 14 residues long. J gave up 7 bases and V 3 bases, and 8 bases lay outside the gene matches. Looked up from germline, CDR1 is SEHNR and CDR2 is FQNEAQ (reference sequence). The CDR3 region has the DNA TGTGCCAGCAGCTTTGGCTTAGGGGGCCTTGAAGCTTTCTTT. Its protein is CASSFGLGGLEAFF.

V and J are TRBV7-9 and TRBJ2-7; maybe TRBD2 (5 bases). V dropped 4 bases and J dropped 2 bases, with 9 bases sitting between them. CDR1 and CDR2 (germline): SEHNR, FQNEAQ (reference sequence). The CDR3 is made up of 13 amino acids. CDR3 amino acids: CASSSRETYEQYF. CDR3 coding DNA: TGTGCCAGCAGCTCCCGGGAAACCTACGAGCAGTACTTC.

The genes are TRBV4-2 and TRBJ1-2, with 8 positions matching TRBD1. Trimming cost V 1 base and J 5 bases; bases outside gene matches: 6. Germline-derived CDR1 and CDR2 are LGHNA and YNFKEQ. The CDR3 length is 15 residues. The CDR3 DNA is TGTGCCAGCAGCCAAGGAGTGACAGGGGAATATGGCTACACCTTC. Protein sequence: CASSQGVTGEYGYTF.

This clone was seen just once. The rearrangement joins TRBV20-1 to TRBJ2-3; D unclear. V was cut by 6 bases and J by 4 bases, with 8 bases left in between. The CDR3 runs 11 residues. Per the germline V gene, CDR1 is DFQATT and CDR2 is SNEGSKA (reference sequence). In DNA form, the CDR3 reads TGCAGTGCCCCCAGAGCAGATACGCAGTATTTT. Protein product: CSAPRADTQYF.

V and J are TRBV28 and TRBJ1-2; no definite D call. Germline CDR1 and CDR2: MDHEN and SYDVKM. Trimming cost V 9 bases and J 0 bases, with 23 bases left between them. The CDR3 has 17 amino acids. The CDR3 protein is CASCQSRGQAPNYGYTF. DNA of the CDR3: TGTGCCAGTTGTCAAAGTCGAGGGCAAGCCCCTAACTATGGCTACACCTTC.

The chain recombines TRBV7-8 with TRBJ2-7; TRBD1 aligns across 10 bases. V gave up 1 base and J gave up 1 base; unmatched junction bases: 7. Germline values: CDR1 SGHVS, CDR2 FQNEAQ. CDR3 length: 17 residues. The CDR3 spells CASSLGPGTGDSYEQYF. The CDR3 region has the DNA TGTGCCAGCAGCTTAGGCCCAGGGACAGGGGATTCCTACGAGCAGTACTTC.

In nucleotides, the CDR3 is TGTGCCAGCAGTTTAGGGACAGCGAACTACGAGCAGTACTTC. Its translation is CASSLGTANYEQYF. V and J are TRBV27 and TRBJ2-7; TRBD1 aligns across 7 bases. This CDR3 has 14 amino acids. Germline CDR1 is MNHEY and CDR2 is SMNVEV (reference sequence). Losses at the gene ends were 2 bases for V and 3 bases for J; bases not matched to a gene: 4.

The chain uses TRBV5-1 and TRBJ2-7, with 12 bases fitting TRBD1. V lost 3 bases to trimming and J lost 6 bases; unmatched junction nucleotides: 4. CDR3 length: 14 amino acids. Germline V gives CDR1 SGHRS, CDR2 YFSETQ. The CDR3: CASSWDRGLLEQYF. CDR3 nucleotide sequence: TGCGCCAGCAGCTGGGACAGGGGGCTGCTCGAGCAGTACTTC.

This clone came up once. The chain has TRBV29-1 and TRBJ2-7; D ambiguous. V lost 1 base and J 0 bases, leaving 10 bases between the germline ends. The CDR3 loop spans 14 amino acids. Germline lookup yields CDR1 SQVTM and CDR2 ANQGSEA. The CDR3 nucleotides read TGCAGCGTTGAAGTAGGATCTGCCTCCTACGAGCAGTACTTC. Its translation is CSVEVGSASYEQYF.

The chain has TRBV16 and TRBJ1-2; the D gene is possibly TRBD1 (5 bases). V shed 1 base and J shed 6 bases, with 12 bases lying between them. The germline V gene has CDR1 KGHSY and CDR2 FQNENV. CDR3 length: 14 amino acids. The CDR3 DNA sequence: TGTGCCAGCAGCCAATGGAAAGCAGGGAATGGCTACACCTTC. Protein: CASSQWKAGNGYTF.